Listed below are T cell receptor beta chains from one sample, sequenced in a study of blood T cell repertoires in COVID-19. Measured with immunoSEQ multiplex PCR; TCRdb has only the in-frame clones, and not every one. The table has approximately 300,000 clones, around 90% seen once. Sample: peripheral blood. The receptors were sampled from a man in his late teens or twenties who had recovered from COVID-19. The CDR3 runs from the conserved cysteine through the conserved F or W. Each record gives: D gene, J gene, clone size, V gene, CDR3 DNA, CDR3 protein. The D gene is left open where the match is weak. Clone sizes are given selectively: once, few, many, or a class where the clone is expanded.

D: TRBD1; J: TRBJ1-6; size: .; V: TRBV4-1; DNA: TGCGCCAGCAGCCGAGTTACCCCGGGACAGACTAATTCACCCCTCCACTTT; CDR3: CASSRVTPGQTNSPLHF
D: .; J: TRBJ1-2; size: .; V: TRBV19; DNA: TGTGCCAGTAGTCTGTCAGGGGCCTATGGCTACACCTTC; CDR3: CASSLSGAYGYTF
D: .; J: TRBJ2-1; size: .; V: TRBV11-3; DNA: TGTGCCAGCAGCCAAGGAGGAGGCAATGAGCAGTTCTTC; CDR3: CASSQGGGNEQFF
D: TRBD2; J: TRBJ2-5; size: .; V: TRBV27; DNA: TGTGCCAGCAGTTTGTGGGCGACAAGGACTAGCGACGAGACCCAGTACTTC; CDR3: CASSLWATRTSDETQYF
D: .; J: TRBJ1-6; size: .; V: TRBV6-1; DNA: TGTGCCAGCAGTGAAATCGCAGGGAGGACCCTCCACTTT; CDR3: CASSEIAGRTLHF
D: .; J: TRBJ2-7; size: .; V: TRBV19; DNA: TGTGCCAGTAGTATTAGGGGGGGCTCCTCCTACGAGCAGTACTTC; CDR3: CASSIRGGSSYEQYF
D: .; J: TRBJ1-2; size: .; V: TRBV7-9; DNA: TGTGCCAGCAGCTTAGGGACAGTGGGCCTCTATGGCTACACCTTC; CDR3: CASSLGTVGLYGYTF
D: .; J: TRBJ2-7; size: once; V: TRBV5-4; DNA: TGTGCCAGCAGCTTGACAGGCTCCTACGAGCAGTACTTC; CDR3: CASSLTGSYEQYF
D: TRBD2; J: TRBJ2-3; size: .; V: TRBV2; DNA: TGTGCCAGCAGTCAACTAGCGGGGGGCACAGATACGCAGTATTTT; CDR3: CASSQLAGGTDTQYF
D: .; J: TRBJ1-2; size: .; V: TRBV10-2; DNA: TGCGCCAGCAGTGAATTCATCTCGGGGGGCGGCTACACCTTC; CDR3: CASSEFISGGGYTF
D: TRBD1; J: TRBJ2-1; size: .; V: TRBV7-3; DNA: TGTGCCAGCAGCTTAGTTGGGCCAGGGGGTGACAATGAGCAGTTCTTC; CDR3: CASSLVGPGGDNEQFF
D: TRBD1; J: TRBJ2-7; size: few; V: TRBV7-9; DNA: TGTGCCAGCAGCTTGAGTGGTTCTGGACAGGGGGGCTACGAGCAGTACTTC; CDR3: CASSLSGSGQGGYEQYF
D: TRBD1; J: TRBJ1-4; size: .; V: TRBV5-1; DNA: TGCGCCAGCAGCCTCCGGGACAGGAATGAAAAACTGTTTTTT; CDR3: CASSLRDRNEKLFF
D: .; J: TRBJ2-7; size: .; V: TRBV21-1; DNA: TGTGCCAGCAGCAAGACATCCGCCGACTCCTACGAGCAGTACTTC; CDR3: CASSKTSADSYEQYF
D: TRBD1; J: TRBJ1-6; size: .; V: TRBV11-2; DNA: TGTGCCAGCAGCTTCTTGGGACAGGGGGATTCACCCCTCCACTTT; CDR3: CASSFLGQGDSPLHF
D: .; J: TRBJ1-1; size: .; V: TRBV5-4; DNA: TGTGCCAGCAGCCAGGGACAAAGGAACACTGAAGCTTTCTTT; CDR3: CASSQGQRNTEAFF
D: .; J: TRBJ1-1; size: .; V: TRBV5-4; DNA: TGTGCCAGCAGCTTCAGCGGCGAAGCTTTCTTT; CDR3: CASSFSGEAFF
D: TRBD1; J: TRBJ1-1; size: once; V: TRBV27; DNA: TGTGCCAGCAGTTCGGACGACAGGGGCTTTGGGAACACTGAAGCTTTCTTT; CDR3: CASSSDDRGFGNTEAFF
D: .; J: TRBJ2-5; size: .; V: TRBV6-2/TRBV6-3; DNA: TGTGCCAGCAGTTACTCTGGGGGCAGGGAGACCCAGTACTTC; CDR3: CASSYSGGRETQYF
D: TRBD1; J: TRBJ1-6; size: .; V: TRBV7-3; DNA: TGTGCCAGCAGCTCCGGACAGGGCAATTCACCCCTCCACTTT; CDR3: CASSSGQGNSPLHF
D: .; J: TRBJ2-1; size: .; V: TRBV5-1; DNA: TGCGCCAGCAGCTTGGTGGGGAGCTCCTACAATGAGCAGTTCTTC; CDR3: CASSLVGSSYNEQFF
D: .; J: TRBJ2-7; size: .; V: TRBV6-5; DNA: TGTGCCAGCAGAACGACGGGTAGCTCCTACGAGCAGTACTTC; CDR3: CASRTTGSSYEQYF
D: TRBD1; J: TRBJ1-6; size: .; V: TRBV27; DNA: TGTGCCAGCAGTCTCCGGGACAGTGCATTAAGCTCCTATAATTCACCCCTCCACTTT; CDR3: CASSLRDSALSSYNSPLHF
D: .; J: TRBJ2-2; size: .; V: TRBV9; DNA: TGTGCCAGCACCCTCGGACTAACCAACACCGGGGAGCTGTTTTTT; CDR3: CASTLGLTNTGELFF
D: TRBD1; J: TRBJ1-1; size: .; V: TRBV19; DNA: TGTGCCAGTAGGGGCTGGACAGGGACTATGAACACTGAAGCTTTCTTT; CDR3: CASRGWTGTMNTEAFF
D: .; J: TRBJ1-1; size: .; V: TRBV27; DNA: TGTGCCAGCAGTTTAAAACAGGGTTTTTACACTGAAGCTTTCTTT; CDR3: CASSLKQGFYTEAFF
D: TRBD1; J: TRBJ2-7; size: .; V: TRBV5-4; DNA: TGTGCCAGCAGATTTACAGGGGCAGGCGAGCAGTACTTC; CDR3: CASRFTGAGEQYF